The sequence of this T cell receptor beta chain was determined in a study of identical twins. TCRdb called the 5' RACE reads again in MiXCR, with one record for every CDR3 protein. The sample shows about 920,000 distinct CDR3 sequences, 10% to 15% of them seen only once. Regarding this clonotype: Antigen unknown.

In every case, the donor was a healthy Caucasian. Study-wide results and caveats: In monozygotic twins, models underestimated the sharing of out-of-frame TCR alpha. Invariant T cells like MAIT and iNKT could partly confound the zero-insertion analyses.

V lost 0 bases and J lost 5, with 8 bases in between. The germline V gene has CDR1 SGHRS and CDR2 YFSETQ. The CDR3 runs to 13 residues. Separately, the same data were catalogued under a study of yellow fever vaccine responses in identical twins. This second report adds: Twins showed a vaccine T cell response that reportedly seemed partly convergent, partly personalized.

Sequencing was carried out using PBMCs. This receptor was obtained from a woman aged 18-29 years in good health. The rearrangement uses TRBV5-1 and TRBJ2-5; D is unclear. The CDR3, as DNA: TGCGCCAGCAGCTTGGACCCGACGGAGACCCAGTACTTC. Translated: CASSLDPTETQYF.